This T cell receptor (beta chain) comes out of a study of blood T cells in healthy people across ages. General study points: A strong correlation was found between TCR beta diversity and the percentage of naive T cells.

This clonotype was seen a handful of times. Its antigen is as yet unknown. Sample-barcoded 5' priming and a J-beta primer mix drove a second PCR of about 7 to 12 cycles. Researchers report that each sample yielded at least 3 million CDR3-containing paired-end reads. TCRdb reprocessed the 5' RACE reads with MiXCR, giving one entry per CDR3 protein. The profile shows fewer than 950,000 distinct CDR3 sequences, under 40% of them singletons. The CDR3 extends over 14 amino acids. The ends lost 5 bases at V and 0 bases at J; junction bases unmatched: 2. They isolated at least 7 million PBMCs from each sample.

The chain links TRBV12-3 or TRBV12-4 to TRBJ1-1; 8 bases agree with TRBD1. This receptor was obtained from a young man in good health. The sample taken for sequencing was blood. The DNA for the CDR3 is TGTGCCAGCAGTCGACAGGGGATGAACACTGAAGCTTTCTTT. Translation: CASSRQGMNTEAFF.